Below, 11 T cell receptor beta chains from the same sample are listed, as sequenced in a study of T cell responses to AZD1222 COVID-19 vaccine. TCRdb's copy holds only in-frame clones and misses some; the assay was immunoSEQ multiplex PCR. The table includes more than 35,000 clones, about 83% detected once. The material was peripheral blood, obtained on day 0 of AZD1222 vaccination. The receptor source for this set is an adult in good health.

The chain combines TRBV5-1 with TRBJ1-2; TRBD1 might be the D (5 bases). CDR1 and CDR2 (germline): SGHRS, YFSETQ. V lost 0 bases to trimming and J lost 4 bases, with 16 bases between them. CDR3 length equals 16 residues. CDR3 DNA sequence: TGCGCCAGCAGCTTGGACGAAGGGACTGTCGTCTATGGCTACACCTTC. This translates into CASSLDEGTVVYGYTF. Complete variable domain (other parts from reference TRBV5-1 and TRBJ1-2): KAGVTQTPRYLIKTRGQQVTLSCSPISGHRSVSWYQQTPGQGLQFLFEYFSETQRNKGNFPGRFSGRQFSNSRSEMNVSTLELGDSALYLCASSLDEGTVVYGYTFGSGTRLTVV.

This chain joins TRBV5-6 and TRBJ2-7; TRBD1 is a possible D gene (5 bases). The CDR3 sequence is 13 residues long. The V gene's germline CDR1 is SGHDT and CDR2 YYEEEE. The V and J ends lost 8 bases and 3 bases respectively, with 15 bases between them. CDR3 sequence reads: CASSPLQGYEQYF. The CDR3 nucleotides are TGTGCCAGTAGCCCCCTTCAGGGCTACGAGCAGTACTTC. The full variable domain, its missing parts supplied by reference TRBV5-6 and TRBJ2-7, is DAGVTQSPTHLIKTRGQQVTLRCSPKSGHDTVSWYQQALGQGPQFIFQYYEEEERQRGNFPDRFSGHQFPNYSSELNVNALLLGDSALYLCASSPLQGYEQYFGPGTRLTVT.

The chain couples TRBV30 to TRBJ1-5; D might be TRBD1 (6 bases). Trimming cost V 0 bases and J 0 bases, with 9 bases left between them. Germline values: CDR1 GTSNPN, CDR2 SVGIG (reference sequence). This CDR3 contains 15 residues. The CDR3 sequence: CAWSVGGPSNQPQHF. The CDR3 nucleotides are TGTGCCTGGAGTGTAGGGGGTCCTAGCAATCAGCCCCAGCATTTT.

As to this clone: Additional DNA sequences in this sample encode the identical CDR3. The rearrangement links TRBV7-9 to TRBJ1-1; D not certain. This CDR3 comprises 13 residues. Trimming cost V 0 bases and J 1 base, with 3 bases left between them. The germline CDR1 and CDR2 sequences are SEHNR and FQNEAQ (reference sequence). The chain's CDR3 is CASSLAGNTEAFF. CDR3 nucleotides: TGTGCCAGCAGCTTAGCGGGGAACACTGAAGCTTTCTTT.

V gene TRBV9 combines with J gene TRBJ1-2; D is unresolved. The V and J ends lost 0 bases and 4 bases respectively, with 10 bases between them. The length of the CDR3 is 14 residues. CDR1 SGDLS and CDR2 YYNGEE come from the germline V gene. CDR3 amino acids: CASSVEGGFYGYTF. CDR3 bases: TGTGCCAGCAGCGTAGAAGGTGGATTCTATGGCTACACCTTC.

The chain uses TRBV28 and TRBJ2-7; 7 nucleotides agree with TRBD1. The CDR3 spans 15 residues. Unmatched junction bases numbered 7, after V lost 4 bases and J lost 1 base. Per germline, CDR1 MDHEN and CDR2 SYDVKM. In nucleotides, the CDR3 is TGTGCCAGCAGTTCCCTCGACAGGGTATCCTACGAGCAGTACTTC. Amino acids: CASSSLDRVSYEQYF.

V usage is TRBV6-6 and J usage is TRBJ1-6, with D perhaps TRBD1 (5 bases). The V and J ends lost 8 bases and 8 bases respectively, with 13 bases between them. CDR3 length: 13 residues. CDR1 and CDR2 (germline): MNHNY, SVGAGI (reference sequence). The CDR3 sequence: CASSGVADSPLHF. The CDR3 DNA reads TGTGCCAGCTCGGGGGTGGCAGATTCACCCCTCCACTTT.

The CDR3 region is CASSLASLTGSYEQYF. The CDR3 bases are TGTGCCAGCAGCTTGGCTTCCCTAACGGGGTCCTACGAGCAGTACTTC. The genes are TRBV5-6 and TRBJ2-7; a weak D match, TRBD2 (5 bases). Germline lookup yields CDR1 SGHDT and CDR2 YYEEEE. The CDR3 is 16 residues long. The V gene lost 0 bases and the J gene lost 1 base, with 14 bases spanning the gap.

This chain uses TRBV10-2 with TRBJ2-5; the D is unclear. The CDR3 extends over 12 amino acids. CDR1 WSHSY and CDR2 SAAADI come from the germline V gene. The ends were cut back, 6 bases at V and 2 bases at J, with 7 bases in the middle. The CDR3 reads CASSLTQETQYF. Here the CDR3 DNA reads TGCGCCAGCAGCCTCACACAAGAGACCCAGTACTTC.

The chain couples TRBV7-8 to TRBJ2-1; the match to TRBD2 covers 11 bases. J was trimmed by 7 bases and V by 4 bases; bases with no gene match: 9. CDR1 and CDR2 from the germline V gene are SGHVS and FQNEAQ. This CDR3 comprises 16 residues. The CDR3 here is CASSSSSSGRTNEQFF. The CDR3 DNA reads as TGTGCCAGCAGCTCCTCCTCTAGCGGGAGGACGAATGAGCAGTTCTTC.

This sequence joins TRBV7-8 and TRBJ2-7, with D unresolved. V lost 1 base to trimming and J lost 6 bases, with 13 bases between them. The germline V gene has CDR1 SGHVS and CDR2 FQNEAQ. The CDR3 spans 14 residues. DNA of the CDR3: TGTGCCAGCAGCTTAGGACCGAAGACTCTCGAGCAGTACTTC. Its translation: CASSLGPKTLEQYF. The whole variable domain, filled in from reference TRBV7-8 and TRBJ2-7, reads GAGVSQSPRYKVAKRGQDVALRCDPISGHVSLFWYQQALGQGPEFLTYFQNEAQLDKSGLPSDRFFAERPEGSVSTLKIQRTQQEDSAVYLCASSLGPKTLEQYFGPGTRLTVT.